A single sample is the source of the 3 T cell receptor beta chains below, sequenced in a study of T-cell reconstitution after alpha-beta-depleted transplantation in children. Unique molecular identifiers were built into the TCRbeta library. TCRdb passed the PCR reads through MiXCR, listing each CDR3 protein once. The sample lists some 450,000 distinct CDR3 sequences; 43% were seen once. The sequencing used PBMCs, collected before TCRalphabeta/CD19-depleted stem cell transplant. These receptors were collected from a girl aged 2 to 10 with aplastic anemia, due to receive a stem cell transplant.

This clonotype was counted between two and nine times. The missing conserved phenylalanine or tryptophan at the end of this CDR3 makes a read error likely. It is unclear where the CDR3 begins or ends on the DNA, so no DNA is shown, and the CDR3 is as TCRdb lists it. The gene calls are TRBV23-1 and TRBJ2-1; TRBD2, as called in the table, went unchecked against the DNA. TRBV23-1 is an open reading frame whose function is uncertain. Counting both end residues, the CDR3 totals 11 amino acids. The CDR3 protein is CASSDNGTRSP.

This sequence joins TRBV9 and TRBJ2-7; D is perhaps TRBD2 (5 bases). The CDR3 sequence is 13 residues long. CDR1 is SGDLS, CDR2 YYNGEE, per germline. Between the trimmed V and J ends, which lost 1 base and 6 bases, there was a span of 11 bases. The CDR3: CASSVRAGSEQYF. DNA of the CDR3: TGTGCCAGCAGCGTAAGGGCTGGGAGCGAGCAGTACTTC.

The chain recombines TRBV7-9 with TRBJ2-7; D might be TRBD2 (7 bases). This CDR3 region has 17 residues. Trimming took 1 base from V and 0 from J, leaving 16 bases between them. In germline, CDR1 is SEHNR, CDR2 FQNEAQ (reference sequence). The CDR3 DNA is TGTGCCAGCAGCTTAGATGGTGGCGGGGGCCGCTCCTACGAGCAGTACTTC. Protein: CASSLDGGGGRSYEQYF.